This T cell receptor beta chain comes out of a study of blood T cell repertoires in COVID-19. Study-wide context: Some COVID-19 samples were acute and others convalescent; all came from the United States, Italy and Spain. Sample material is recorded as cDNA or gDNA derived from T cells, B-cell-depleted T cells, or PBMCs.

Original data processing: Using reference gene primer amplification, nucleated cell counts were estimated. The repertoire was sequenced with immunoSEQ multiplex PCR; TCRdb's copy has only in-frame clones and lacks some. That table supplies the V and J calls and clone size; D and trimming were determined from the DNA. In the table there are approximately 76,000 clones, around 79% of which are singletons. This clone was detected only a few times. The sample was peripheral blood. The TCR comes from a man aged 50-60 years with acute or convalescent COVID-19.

The CDR3 sequence: CASRGLRDRESYGYTF. The CDR3 nucleotides read TGTGCCAGTAGGGGTTTGAGGGACAGGGAAAGCTATGGCTACACCTTC. The chain is built from TRBV19 and TRBJ1-2, with TRBD1 matching 9 bases. In germline, CDR1 is LNHDA, CDR2 SQIVND (reference sequence). The ends lost 6 bases at V and 4 bases at J; junction bases unmatched: 12. CDR3 length: 16 residues.